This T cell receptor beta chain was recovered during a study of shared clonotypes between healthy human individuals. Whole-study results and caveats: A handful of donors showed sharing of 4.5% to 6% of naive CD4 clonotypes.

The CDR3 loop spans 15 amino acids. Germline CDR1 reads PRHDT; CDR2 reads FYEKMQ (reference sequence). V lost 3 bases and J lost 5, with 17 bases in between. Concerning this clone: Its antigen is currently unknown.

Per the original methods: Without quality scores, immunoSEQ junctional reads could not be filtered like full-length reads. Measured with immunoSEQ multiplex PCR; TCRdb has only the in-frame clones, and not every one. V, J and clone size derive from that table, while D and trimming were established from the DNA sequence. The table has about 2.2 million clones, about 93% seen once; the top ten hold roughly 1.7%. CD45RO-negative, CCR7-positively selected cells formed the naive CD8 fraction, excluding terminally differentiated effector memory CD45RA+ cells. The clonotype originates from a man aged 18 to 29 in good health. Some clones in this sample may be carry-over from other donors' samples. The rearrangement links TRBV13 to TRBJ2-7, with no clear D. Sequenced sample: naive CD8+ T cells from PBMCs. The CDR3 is CASSFRKDELHEQYF. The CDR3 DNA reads TGTGCCAGCAGCTTTCGCAAGGACGAACTCCACGAGCAGTACTTC.